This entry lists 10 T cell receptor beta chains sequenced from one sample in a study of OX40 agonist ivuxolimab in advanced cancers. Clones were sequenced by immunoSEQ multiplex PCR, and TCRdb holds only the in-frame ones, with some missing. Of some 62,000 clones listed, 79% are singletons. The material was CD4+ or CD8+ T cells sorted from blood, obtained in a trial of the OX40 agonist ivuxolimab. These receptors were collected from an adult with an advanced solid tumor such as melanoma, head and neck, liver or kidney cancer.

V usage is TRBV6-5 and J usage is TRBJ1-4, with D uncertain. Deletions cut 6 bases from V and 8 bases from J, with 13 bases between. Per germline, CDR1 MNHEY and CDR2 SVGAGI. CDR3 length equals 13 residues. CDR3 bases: TGTGCCAGCAGACGCCGGGAGCCAGAAAAACTGTTTTTT. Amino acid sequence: CASRRREPEKLFF.

The CDR3 protein is CASSDLEGQYF. The CDR3 DNA reads as TGTGCCAGCAGCGACTTAGAGGGGCAGTACTTC. V usage is TRBV9 and J usage is TRBJ2-7; the D gene is possibly TRBD2 (5 bases). Germline loops: CDR1 SGDLS, CDR2 YYNGEE. V lost 3 bases to trimming and J lost 9 bases, with 10 bases between them. The CDR3 sequence is 11 residues long. Combining the CDR3 with reference TRBV9 and TRBJ2-7 gives the whole variable domain DSGVTQTPKHLITATGQRVTLRCSPRSGDLSVYWYQQSLDQGLQFLIQYYNGEERAKGNILERFSAQQFPDLHSELNLSSLELGDSALYFCASSDLEGQYFGPGTRLTVT.

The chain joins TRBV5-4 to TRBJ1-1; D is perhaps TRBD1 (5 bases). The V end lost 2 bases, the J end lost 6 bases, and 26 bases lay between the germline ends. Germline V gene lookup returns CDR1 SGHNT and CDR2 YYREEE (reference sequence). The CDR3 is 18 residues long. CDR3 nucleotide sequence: TGTGCCAGCAGCTTATTGGTTGGGCCAGGGATCCTTGGGGCTGAAGCTTTCTTT. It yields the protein CASSLLVGPGILGAEAFF.

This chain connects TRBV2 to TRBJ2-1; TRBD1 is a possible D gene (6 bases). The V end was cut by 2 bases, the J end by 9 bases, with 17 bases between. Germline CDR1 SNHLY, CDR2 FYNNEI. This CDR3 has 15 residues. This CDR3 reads CASSERPGVVGEQFF. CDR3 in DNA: TGTGCCAGCAGTGAAAGGCCAGGGGTCGTCGGTGAGCAGTTCTTC.

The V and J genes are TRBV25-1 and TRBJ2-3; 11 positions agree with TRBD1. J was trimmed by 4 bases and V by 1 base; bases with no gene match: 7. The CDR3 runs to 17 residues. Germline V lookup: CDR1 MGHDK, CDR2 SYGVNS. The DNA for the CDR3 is TGTGCCAGCAGTGAATTTCGCGGGACAGGGGGTTCAGATACGCAGTATTTT. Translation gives CASSEFRGTGGSDTQYF.

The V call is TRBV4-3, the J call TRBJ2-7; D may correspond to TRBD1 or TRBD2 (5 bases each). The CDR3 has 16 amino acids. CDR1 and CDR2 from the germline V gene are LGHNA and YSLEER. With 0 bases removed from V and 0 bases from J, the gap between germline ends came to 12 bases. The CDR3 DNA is TGCGCCAGCAGCCAAGATCATCTGGGGACCTCCTACGAGCAGTACTTC. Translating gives CASSQDHLGTSYEQYF.

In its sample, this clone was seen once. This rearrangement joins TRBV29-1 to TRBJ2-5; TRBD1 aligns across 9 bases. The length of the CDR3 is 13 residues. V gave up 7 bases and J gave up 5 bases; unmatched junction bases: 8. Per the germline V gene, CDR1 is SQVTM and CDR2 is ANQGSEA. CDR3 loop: CSARGQGFETQYF. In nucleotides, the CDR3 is TGCAGCGCCAGGGGACAGGGATTCGAGACCCAGTACTTC.

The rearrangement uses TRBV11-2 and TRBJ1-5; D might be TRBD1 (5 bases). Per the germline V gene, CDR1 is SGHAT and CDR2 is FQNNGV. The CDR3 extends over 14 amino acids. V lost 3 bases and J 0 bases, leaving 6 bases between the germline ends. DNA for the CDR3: TGTGCCAGCAGCTTTGACAGTAGCAATCAGCCCCAGCATTTT. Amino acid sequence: CASSFDSSNQPQHF.

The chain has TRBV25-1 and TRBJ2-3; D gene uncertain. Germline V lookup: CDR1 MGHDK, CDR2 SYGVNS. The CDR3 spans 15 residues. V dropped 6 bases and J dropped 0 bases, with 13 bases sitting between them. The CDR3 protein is CASSFFRPSTDTQYF. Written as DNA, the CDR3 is TGTGCCAGCAGCTTTTTCCGACCTAGCACAGATACGCAGTATTTT.

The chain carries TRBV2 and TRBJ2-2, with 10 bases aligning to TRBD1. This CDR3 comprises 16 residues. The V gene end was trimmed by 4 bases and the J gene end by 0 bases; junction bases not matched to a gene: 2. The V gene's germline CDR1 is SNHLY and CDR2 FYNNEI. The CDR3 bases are TGTGCCAGCAGTGTAGGACAGGGGGCGAACACCGGGGAGCTGTTTTTT. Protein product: CASSVGQGANTGELFF.